These T cell receptor beta chains were read from a single sample in a study of OX40 agonist ivuxolimab in advanced cancers. Produced via immunoSEQ multiplex PCR; TCRdb's table is partial and in-frame only. The data show tens of thousands of clones, about nine tenths seen once. Source: CD4+ or CD8+ T cells sorted from blood, taken in a trial of the OX40 agonist ivuxolimab. All receptors come from an adult with an advanced solid tumor such as melanoma, head and neck, liver or kidney cancer. The CDR3 runs from the conserved cysteine through the conserved F or W. The order of the fields is CDR3 length, D gene, clone size, V gene, J gene, CDR3 protein, CDR3 DNA. The D gene is left open where the match is weak. Clone size is not always given. Where it is, it says once, few, many or a class for expanded clones.

len: 13
d_gene: .
abundance: .
v_gene: TRBV10-3
j_gene: TRBJ2-4
CDR3aa: CAIRGTEPGRQYF
CDR3nt: TGTGCCATCAGGGGTACAGAACCGGGCCGACAGTACTTC

len: 13
d_gene: .
abundance: .
v_gene: TRBV7-2
j_gene: TRBJ2-1
CDR3aa: CASSASSYNEQFF
CDR3nt: TGTGCCAGCAGCGCCTCTAGCTACAATGAGCAGTTCTTC

len: 13
d_gene: .
abundance: .
v_gene: TRBV15
j_gene: TRBJ2-1
CDR3aa: CATGRRTYNEQFF
CDR3nt: TGTGCCACCGGCAGGAGGACCTACAATGAGCAGTTCTTC

len: 17
d_gene: TRBD1
abundance: .
v_gene: TRBV10-3
j_gene: TRBJ2-7
CDR3aa: CAISELGQGDYSYEQYF
CDR3nt: TGTGCCATCAGTGAGTTGGGACAGGGGGACTACTCCTACGAGCAGTACTTC

len: 13
d_gene: TRBD2
abundance: .
v_gene: TRBV18
j_gene: TRBJ2-7
CDR3aa: CASSPGGSYEQYF
CDR3nt: TGTGCCAGCTCACCCGGGGGGTCCTACGAGCAGTACTTC

len: 18
d_gene: TRBD2
abundance: .
v_gene: TRBV6-1
j_gene: TRBJ2-2
CDR3aa: CASSGHSGRVGATGELFF
CDR3nt: TGTGCCAGCAGTGGACATAGCGGGAGGGTCGGGGCCACCGGGGAGCTGTTTTTT

len: 12
d_gene: .
abundance: .
v_gene: TRBV28
j_gene: TRBJ2-5
CDR3aa: CASSLAKETQYF
CDR3nt: TGTGCCAGCAGTTTAGCGAAAGAGACCCAGTACTTC

len: 16
d_gene: .
abundance: .
v_gene: TRBV4-1
j_gene: TRBJ2-5
CDR3aa: CASSQGRQRRQETQYF
CDR3nt: TGCGCCAGCAGCCAAGGGCGACAAAGACGACAAGAGACCCAGTACTTC

len: 15
d_gene: .
abundance: .
v_gene: TRBV4-1
j_gene: TRBJ1-5
CDR3aa: CASSGAGFYNQPQHF
CDR3nt: TGCGCCAGCAGCGGGGCCGGGTTCTACAATCAGCCCCAGCATTTT

len: 13
d_gene: .
abundance: .
v_gene: TRBV7-8
j_gene: TRBJ2-7
CDR3aa: CASSLGGSDEQYF
CDR3nt: TGTGCCAGCAGCTTAGGAGGGAGCGACGAGCAGTACTTC

len: 15
d_gene: TRBD1
abundance: once
v_gene: TRBV30
j_gene: TRBJ2-5
CDR3aa: CAWSPYRGLQETQYF
CDR3nt: TGTGCCTGGAGTCCGTACAGGGGGCTCCAGGAGACCCAGTACTTC

len: 15
d_gene: .
abundance: .
v_gene: TRBV28
j_gene: TRBJ1-5
CDR3aa: CASIPLRQPNQPQHF
CDR3nt: TGTGCCAGCATCCCACTCAGACAGCCCAATCAGCCCCAGCATTTT

len: 11
d_gene: .
abundance: .
v_gene: TRBV28
j_gene: TRBJ2-2
CDR3aa: CASSLFGELFF
CDR3nt: TGTGCCAGCAGTTTATTCGGGGAGCTGTTTTTT

len: 14
d_gene: .
abundance: .
v_gene: TRBV5-1
j_gene: TRBJ1-1
CDR3aa: CASSSPPRNTEAFF
CDR3nt: TGCGCCAGCAGCAGCCCCCCGCGGAACACTGAAGCTTTCTTT

len: 14
d_gene: TRBD1
abundance: few
v_gene: TRBV28
j_gene: TRBJ1-1
CDR3aa: CASIRQGGNTEAFF
CDR3nt: TGTGCCAGCATCCGACAGGGAGGGAACACTGAAGCTTTCTTT

len: 13
d_gene: .
abundance: .
v_gene: TRBV18
j_gene: TRBJ2-5
CDR3aa: CASSPGTQETQYF
CDR3nt: TGTGCCAGCTCACCCGGGACACAAGAGACCCAGTACTTC

len: 12
d_gene: .
abundance: .
v_gene: TRBV28
j_gene: TRBJ2-7
CDR3aa: CATQSSSYEQYF
CDR3nt: TGTGCCACCCAGTCGAGCTCCTACGAGCAGTACTTC

len: 16
d_gene: TRBD2
abundance: .
v_gene: TRBV5-6
j_gene: TRBJ2-3
CDR3aa: CASSLVSGTGTDTQYF
CDR3nt: TGTGCCAGCAGCTTGGTTAGCGGGACGGGTACAGATACGCAGTATTTT

len: 13
d_gene: .
abundance: .
v_gene: TRBV11-2
j_gene: TRBJ2-2
CDR3aa: CASSPVSAGELFF
CDR3nt: TGTGCCAGCAGCCCGGTGAGCGCCGGGGAGCTGTTTTTT

len: 13
d_gene: .
abundance: .
v_gene: TRBV7-3
j_gene: TRBJ1-1
CDR3aa: CASSSQTNTEAFF
CDR3nt: TGTGCCAGCAGCTCCCAGACAAACACTGAAGCTTTCTTT

len: 11
d_gene: .
abundance: .
v_gene: TRBV6-6
j_gene: TRBJ2-5
CDR3aa: CASSQRETQYF
CDR3nt: TGTGCCAGCAGCCAGCGGGAGACCCAGTACTTC